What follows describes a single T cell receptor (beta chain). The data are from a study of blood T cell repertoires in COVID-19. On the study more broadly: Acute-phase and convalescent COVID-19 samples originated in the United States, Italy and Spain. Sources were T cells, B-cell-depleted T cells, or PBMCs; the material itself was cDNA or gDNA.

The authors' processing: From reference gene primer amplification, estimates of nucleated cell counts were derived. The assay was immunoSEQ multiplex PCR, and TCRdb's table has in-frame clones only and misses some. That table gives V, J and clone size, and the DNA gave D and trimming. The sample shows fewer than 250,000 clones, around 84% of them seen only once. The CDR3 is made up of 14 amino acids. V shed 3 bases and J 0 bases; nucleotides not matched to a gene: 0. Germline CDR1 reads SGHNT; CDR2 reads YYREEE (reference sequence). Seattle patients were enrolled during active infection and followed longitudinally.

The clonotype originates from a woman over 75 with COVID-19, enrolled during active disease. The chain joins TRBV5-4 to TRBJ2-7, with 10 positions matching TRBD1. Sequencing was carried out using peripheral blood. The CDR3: CASSWDRGSYEQYF. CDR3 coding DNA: TGTGCCAGCAGCTGGGACAGGGGCTCCTACGAGCAGTACTTC.